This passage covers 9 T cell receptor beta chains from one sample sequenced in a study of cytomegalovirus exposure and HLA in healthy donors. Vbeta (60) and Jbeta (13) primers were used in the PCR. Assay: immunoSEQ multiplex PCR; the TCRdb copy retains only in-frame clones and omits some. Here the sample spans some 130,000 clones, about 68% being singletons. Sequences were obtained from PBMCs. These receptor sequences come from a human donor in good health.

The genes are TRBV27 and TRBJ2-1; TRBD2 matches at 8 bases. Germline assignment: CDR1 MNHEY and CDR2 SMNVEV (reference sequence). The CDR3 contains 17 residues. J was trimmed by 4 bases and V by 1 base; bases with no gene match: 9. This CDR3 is CASSLFGLAGSYNEQFF. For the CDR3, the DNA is TGTGCCAGCAGTTTATTCGGCCTAGCGGGTTCATACAATGAGCAGTTCTTC.

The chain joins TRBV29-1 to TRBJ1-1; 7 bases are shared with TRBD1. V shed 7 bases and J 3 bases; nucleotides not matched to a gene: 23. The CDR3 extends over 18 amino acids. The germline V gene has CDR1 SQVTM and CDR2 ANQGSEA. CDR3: CSARGTGATGLRDTEAFF. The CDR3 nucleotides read TGCAGCGCGCGGGGAACAGGGGCCACGGGGTTGAGGGACACTGAAGCTTTCTTT.

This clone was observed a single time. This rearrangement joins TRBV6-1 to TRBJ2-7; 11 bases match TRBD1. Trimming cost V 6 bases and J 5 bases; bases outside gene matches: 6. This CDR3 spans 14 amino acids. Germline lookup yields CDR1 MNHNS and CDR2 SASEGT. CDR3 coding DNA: TGTGCCAGCAGAGCCGGGACAGGGGGTAACGAGCAGTACTTC. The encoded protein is CASRAGTGGNEQYF.

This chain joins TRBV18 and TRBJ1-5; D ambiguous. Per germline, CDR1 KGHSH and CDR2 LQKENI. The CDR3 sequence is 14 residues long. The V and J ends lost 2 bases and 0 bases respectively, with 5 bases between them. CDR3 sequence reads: CASSPSNSNQPQHF. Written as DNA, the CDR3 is TGTGCCAGCTCACCATCTAATAGCAATCAGCCCCAGCATTTT.

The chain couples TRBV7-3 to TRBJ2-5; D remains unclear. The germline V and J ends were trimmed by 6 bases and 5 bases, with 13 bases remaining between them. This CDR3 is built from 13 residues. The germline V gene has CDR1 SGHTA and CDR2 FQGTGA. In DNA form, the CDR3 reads TGTGCCAGCAGTCCCTCCCCGTTGGAGACCCAGTACTTC. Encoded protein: CASSPSPLETQYF. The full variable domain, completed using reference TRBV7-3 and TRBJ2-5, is GAGVSQTPSNKVTEKGKYVELRCDPISGHTALYWYRQSLGQGPEFLIYFQGTGAADDSGLPNDRFFAVRPEGSVSTLKIQRTERGDSAVYLCASSPSPLETQYFGPGTRLLVL.

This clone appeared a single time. For the CDR3, the DNA is TGTGCCAGCTCACCGACAGGGGTTCGCACAGATACGCAGTATTTT. This codes for CASSPTGVRTDTQYF. The chain recombines TRBV18 with TRBJ2-3; 8 bases agree with TRBD1. Losses at the gene ends were 3 bases for V and 1 base for J; bases not matched to a gene: 3. CDR1 and CDR2 from the germline V gene are KGHSH and LQKENI. The CDR3 is 15 residues long.

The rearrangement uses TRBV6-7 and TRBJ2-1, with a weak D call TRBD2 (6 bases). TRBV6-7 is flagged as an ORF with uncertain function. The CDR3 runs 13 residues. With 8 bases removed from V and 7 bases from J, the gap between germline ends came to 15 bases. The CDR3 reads CASLCRAGNEQFF. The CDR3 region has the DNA TGTGCCAGCCTTTGCAGGGCGGGGAATGAGCAGTTCTTC.

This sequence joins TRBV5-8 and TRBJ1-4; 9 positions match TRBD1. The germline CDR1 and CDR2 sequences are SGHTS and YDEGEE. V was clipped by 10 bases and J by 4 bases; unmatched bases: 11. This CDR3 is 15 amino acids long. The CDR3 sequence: CAGGTGWRSNEKLFF. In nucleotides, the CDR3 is TGTGCCGGGGGGACAGGGTGGAGGAGTAATGAAAAACTGTTTTTT.

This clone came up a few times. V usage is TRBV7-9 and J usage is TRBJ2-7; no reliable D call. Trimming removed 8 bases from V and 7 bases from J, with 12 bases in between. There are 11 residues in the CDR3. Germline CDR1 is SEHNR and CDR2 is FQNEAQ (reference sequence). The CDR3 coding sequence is TGTGCCAGCGGCCCAGAGACAGAGCAGTACTTC. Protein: CASGPETEQYF. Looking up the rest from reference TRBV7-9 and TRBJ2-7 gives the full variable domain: DTGVSQNPRHKITKRGQNVTFRCDPISEHNRLYWYRQTLGQGPEFLTYFQNEAQLEKSRLLSDRFSAERPKGSFSTLEIQRTEQGDSAMYLCASGPETEQYFGPGTRLTVT.